The 13 T cell receptor beta chains listed next were all sequenced from one sample in a study of identical twins. One entry per CDR3 protein, called by TCRdb with MiXCR from the 5' RACE reads. The sample has about 220,000 distinct CDR3 sequences, 6% to 8% seen once. The sample was also linked to a second study, of yellow fever vaccine responses in identical twins.

The sample consisted of CD8+ T cells sorted from blood. The receptor source for this set is a woman under 30 in good health.

This clonotype was recorded a few times. This sequence joins TRBV20-1 and TRBJ2-1, with TRBD2 identical over 15 bases. The CDR3 spans 18 residues. The germline V gene encodes CDR1 DFQATT and CDR2 SNEGSKA (reference sequence). V shed 4 bases, J shed 4 bases, and the junction held 11 bases outside the gene matches. The DNA for the CDR3 is TGCAGTGCTACCCCCGGACTAGCGGGAGGGCCGGGGTACAATGAGCAGTTCTTC. It is translated as CSATPGLAGGPGYNEQFF.

This clonotype occurred many times. V is TRBV28 and J is TRBJ2-7, with D possibly being TRBD1 or TRBD2 (5 bases each). Trimming cost V 3 bases and J 3 bases, with 12 bases left between them. The CDR3 has 14 amino acids. The germline CDR1 and CDR2 sequences are MDHEN and SYDVKM. The CDR3 region has the DNA TGTGCCAGCAGTTTCCGGGACGGATACTACGAGCAGTACTTC. It translates to CASSFRDGYYEQYF.

The V gene is TRBV7-2, the J gene TRBJ1-2; TRBD1 is a possible D gene (5 bases). CDR1 SGHTA and CDR2 FQGNSA come from the germline V gene. The length of the CDR3 is 14 residues. V was shortened by 0 bases and J by 8 bases, with 13 bases between the two germline ends. CDR3 protein: CASSLAVTGDGYTF. The CDR3 DNA follows: TGTGCCAGCAGCTTAGCGGTTACGGGGGACGGCTACACCTTC.

This chain connects TRBV11-2 to TRBJ2-7; TRBD1 aligns across 9 bases. J gave up 5 bases and V 0 bases, and 2 bases lay outside the gene matches. CDR1 and CDR2 from the germline V gene are SGHAT and FQNNGV. The CDR3 length is 14 residues. The CDR3 sequence: CASSLEGDRDEQYV. CDR3 coding DNA: TGTGCCAGCAGCTTAGAGGGGGACAGGGACGAGCAGTACGTC.

This chain connects TRBV11-2 to TRBJ2-3, with TRBD2 identical over 8 bases. Losses at the gene ends were 0 bases for V and 2 bases for J; bases not matched to a gene: 4. Germline assignment: CDR1 SGHAT and CDR2 FQNNGV. CDR3 length: 16 amino acids. As DNA, the CDR3 is TGTGCCAGCAGCTTAGAATTAGCGGGGACCACAGATACGCAGTATTTT. This codes for CASSLELAGTTDTQYF.

CDR3 in DNA: TGTGCCAGCAGTGGGGGAGGGGGGGACAATGAGCAGTTCTTC. Amino acids: CASSGGGGDNEQFF. This rearrangement joins TRBV25-1 to TRBJ2-1, with a weak D call TRBD2 (7 bases). The V end was cut by 4 bases, the J end by 5 bases, with 12 bases between. The CDR3 extends over 14 amino acids. CDR1 and CDR2 from the germline V gene are MGHDK and SYGVNS.

This clonotype was observed at least ten times. The J gene is TRBJ2-1, the V gene TRBV28, with 8 bases identical to TRBD1. CDR1 is MDHEN and CDR2 is SYDVKM in the germline V gene. The CDR3 runs 17 residues. The V segment lost 3 bases and the J segment 0 bases; nucleotides outside the gene matches: 7. The CDR3 is CASSLATGAYSYNEQFF. The CDR3 DNA reads as TGTGCCAGCAGTTTGGCGACAGGGGCGTACTCCTACAATGAGCAGTTCTTC.

This clonotype came up many times. V usage is TRBV9 and J usage is TRBJ1-1; D not certain. Germline CDR1 SGDLS, CDR2 YYNGEE. The CDR3 runs 15 residues. V was clipped by 4 bases and J by 0 bases, with 13 bases between them. The CDR3 is CASSTVTALNTEAFF. CDR3 sequence (DNA): TGTGCCAGCAGCACCGTTACGGCTCTGAACACTGAAGCTTTCTTT.

This clonotype was detected many times. The V and J genes are TRBV12-3 or TRBV12-4 and TRBJ1-4; no definite D call. The CDR3 has 13 amino acids. The V end was cut by 5 bases, the J end by 0 bases, with 4 bases between. In nucleotides, the CDR3 is TGTGCCAGCAGTGTCGCAACTAATGAAAAACTGTTTTTT. Encoded protein: CASSVATNEKLFF.

This clonotype appeared a few times. This rearrangement joins TRBV6-4 to TRBJ2-3, with TRBD2 as a possible D gene (6 bases). The CDR3 contains 15 residues. The germline CDR1 and CDR2 sequences are MRHNA and SNTAGT. The germline V and J ends were trimmed by 5 bases and 1 base, with 13 bases remaining between them. CDR3 loop: CASSTEGGRTDTQYF. DNA of the CDR3: TGTGCCAGCAGTACCGAGGGAGGACGCACAGATACGCAGTATTTT.

This clonotype appeared many times. The chain links TRBV6-4 to TRBJ2-3; D is unclear. V lost 3 bases, J lost 2 bases, and 12 bases lay in between. CDR1 and CDR2 (germline): MRHNA, SNTAGT. The CDR3 runs to 15 residues. CDR3 in amino acids: CASSDSAGATDTQYF. In nucleotides, the CDR3 is TGTGCCAGCAGTGATTCGGCAGGAGCCACAGATACGCAGTATTTT.

This clonotype was detected many times. The V call is TRBV6-1, the J call TRBJ2-1; 9 positions match TRBD1. Trimming removed 5 bases from V and 4 bases from J; junction bases left unmatched: 24. The CDR3 sequence is 21 residues long. Germline V gene lookup returns CDR1 MNHNS and CDR2 SASEGT. The CDR3 DNA reads as TGTGCCAGCAGTCAACCCCGGGACAGGGCCCCTCCGACTCATCCATACAATGAGCAGTTCTTC. Its protein product is CASSQPRDRAPPTHPYNEQFF.

This clonotype was seen more than once but under ten times. V gene TRBV20-1 combines with J gene TRBJ2-1, with 7 nucleotides matching TRBD2. The J segment lost 4 bases and the V segment lost 2 bases, leaving 2 bases of the junction unmatched. CDR1 and CDR2 (germline): DFQATT, SNEGSKA (reference sequence). The CDR3 sequence is 13 residues long. This CDR3 reads CSARPSGYNEQFF. The CDR3 nucleotides read TGCAGTGCTAGACCTAGCGGATACAATGAGCAGTTCTTC.